Below are 14 T cell receptor beta chains sequenced from a single sample in a study of tumor-infiltrating lymphocytes in primary liver carcinoma. TCR beta cDNA was prepared out of roughly 500 ng total RNA by means of a constant-region primer. Library construction for TCR beta comprised three nested multiplex PCR rounds performed with slightly modified ARM-PCR. Forward primers for TRBV1-TRBV30 and a C-beta reverse primer served the first two PCR rounds, at about 10 cycles each. TCRdb processed the multiplex PCR reads anew with MiXCR; each CDR3 protein has one entry. The repertoire consists of approximately 330,000 distinct CDR3 sequences, with less than 70% occurring once and the leading ten covering about 6.1%. The blood RNA (from unsorted whole blood) was obtained, and germline DNA was also extracted. Sample: peripheral blood. The source of these receptors is a man aged 35 to 55 with primary liver carcinoma and hepatitis B virus infection.

A word on this clonotype: Sequence at one end of the junction differs from germline and may be a read error. The chain employs TRBV4-3 and TRBJ2-2, with 7 positions matching TRBD2. CDR1 is LGHNA and CDR2 is YSLEER in the germline V gene. The CDR3 has 16 amino acids. CDR3 region: CASSLSGGAGTGELLF. For the CDR3, the DNA is TGCGCCAGCAGCCTATCGGGGGGAGCGGGCACCGGGGAGCTGTTGTTT.

This clonotype was detected ten times or more. The V and J genes are TRBV5-5 and TRBJ2-7; 7 nucleotides line up with TRBD1. Germline CDR1 SGHKS, CDR2 YYEKEE (reference sequence). V lost 0 bases and J lost 4; bases outside the gene matches: 7. The CDR3 has 15 amino acids. Here the CDR3 DNA reads TGTGCCAGCAGCTTGGGGTCGGACAGGAGATACGAGCAGTACTTC. Encoded protein: CASSLGSDRRYEQYF.

This clonotype was found a few times. The V and J genes are TRBV7-9 and TRBJ2-2; D gene uncertain. Between the trimmed V and J ends, which lost 3 bases and 2 bases, there was a span of 16 bases. CDR1 SEHNR and CDR2 FQNEAQ come from the germline V gene (reference sequence). The CDR3 length is 17 residues. The CDR3 sequence is CASSFARSSGNTGELFF. DNA of the CDR3: TGTGCCAGCAGCTTTGCTCGTTCGTCAGGAAACACCGGGGAGCTGTTTTTT.

Worth noting for this clonotype: Just one base apart from a much larger clone, this may be a read error. This chain uses TRBV5-5 with TRBJ2-1, with 7 bases lining up with TRBD1. Germline CDR1 is SGHKS and CDR2 is YYEKEE (reference sequence). CDR3 length: 16 residues. This chain's CDR3 is CVSSLDGTDRSNEQFF. CDR3 sequence (DNA): TGTGTCAGCAGCTTGGATGGGACAGACCGTTCCAATGAGCAGTTCTTC.

Notes on this clonotype: The CDR3 ends on some other residue instead of the conserved phenylalanine or tryptophan, so this is likely a read error. This rearrangement joins TRBV4-2 to TRBJ2-2, with TRBD2 matching 12 bases. The CDR3 is made up of 19 amino acids. CDR1 and CDR2 from the germline V gene are LGHNA and YNFKEQ. With 1 base clipped from V and 1 base from J, the junction kept 7 bases outside the gene matches. The CDR3 reads CASSQALAGGLVNTGELFS. The CDR3 DNA reads as TGTGCCAGCAGCCAAGCGCTAGCGGGAGGGTTAGTGAACACCGGGGAGCTGTTTTCT.

Turning to this clonotype: The junction and the germline gene differ at one end; a read error may be behind it. The chain recombines TRBV11-2 with TRBJ2-1; D is uncertain. The germline V gene has CDR1 SGHAT and CDR2 FQNNGV. The CDR3 has 12 residues. In DNA form, the CDR3 reads TGTACCAGCATCAAGACTCGTAATGCGCAGTTCTTC. This gives the protein CTSIKTRNAQFF.

Of note for this clonotype: It may be a read error: a sequence one base away is much more abundant. CDR3 nucleotides: TGTGCCCTCAGGAGGGGACTAGCGGGAAACAATGAGCAGTTCTTC. Translated, it gives CALRRGLAGNNEQFF. The rearrangement uses TRBV6-1 and TRBJ2-1, with TRBD2 identical over 13 bases. Germline values: CDR1 MNHNS, CDR2 SASEGT. J was trimmed by 5 bases and V by 11 bases; bases with no gene match: 9. The CDR3 sequence is 15 residues long.

Details on this clonotype: This may be a read error, as it is one base from a much larger clone. The V and J genes are TRBV28 and TRBJ1-1, with D possibly matching TRBD1 (5 bases). Trimming took 8 bases from V and 8 from J, leaving 12 bases between them. The CDR3 runs to 11 residues. Germline CDR1 MDHEN, CDR2 SYDVKM. CDR3 coding DNA: TGTGCCAGCCGGGGACGGCCCGAAGCTTTCTTT. Encoded protein: CASRGRPEAFF.

Concerning this clonotype itself: A clone one base away is much larger, so this may be a read error. The chain has TRBV6-1 and TRBJ2-7; D perhaps matches TRBD2 (5 bases). The CDR3 is made up of 13 amino acids. Germline V gene data show CDR1 as MNHNS and CDR2 as SASEGT. CDR3 DNA: TGTGTCAGCATGTTTGGACTTTACTACGAGCAGTACTTC. It is translated as CVSMFGLYYEQYF.

On this clonotype: This could be a read error, since a much larger clone is one nucleotide away. The chain has TRBV10-1 and TRBJ1-4; D gene ambiguous. With 2 bases removed from V and 15 bases from J, the gap between germline ends came to 13 bases. The V gene's germline CDR1 is WNHNN and CDR2 SYGVQD (reference sequence). The CDR3 has 12 amino acids. DNA of the CDR3: TGCGCCAGCAGTGAGGATGCGACATTGTTGTTTTTT. It translates to CASSEDATLLFF.

Points on this clonotype: Given a much more abundant clone one base away, this may be a read error. The chain carries TRBV6-5 and TRBJ2-1; TRBD1 matches at 8 bases. CDR3 length: 15 amino acids. CDR1 is MNHEY, CDR2 SVGAGI, per germline. CDR3 region: CTSSYSGQGMNEQFF. As DNA, the CDR3 is TGTACCAGCAGTTACTCCGGACAGGGTATGAATGAGCAGTTCTTC.

Details on this clonotype: This sequence may be a read error, since a much larger clone differs from it by one base. The J gene is TRBJ2-3, the V gene TRBV6-5; TRBD1 is a possible D gene (6 bases). CDR3 size: 11 residues. The V gene's germline CDR1 is MNHEY and CDR2 SVGAGI. Trimming removed 10 bases from V and 13 bases from J, with 18 bases in between. CDR3 DNA sequence: TGTGCCACGCGAGAGGGGGACACGAAGTATTTT. Protein product: CATREGDTKYF.

This clonotype was counted a few times. The chain links TRBV28 to TRBJ2-5; D not resolved. The V end was cut by 6 bases, the J end by 2 bases, with 10 bases between. The CDR3 sequence is 13 residues long. Per the germline V gene, CDR1 is MDHEN and CDR2 is SYDVKM. CDR3 sequence reads: CASRTDPQETQYF. The CDR3 DNA is TGTGCCAGCAGGACGGACCCTCAAGAGACCCAGTACTTC. Full variable domain (rest looked up from reference TRBV28 and TRBJ2-5): DVKVTQSSRYLVKRTGEKVFLECVQDMDHENMFWYRQDPGLGLRLIYFSYDVKMKEKGDIPEGYSVSREKKERFSLILESASTNQTSMYLCASRTDPQETQYFGPGTRLLVL.

There are many counts of this clonotype. The chain employs TRBV11-2 and TRBJ2-7, with 7 bases aligning to TRBD2. CDR1 is SGHAT, CDR2 FQNNGV, per germline. The J segment lost 0 bases and the V segment lost 6 bases, leaving 8 bases of the junction unmatched. This CDR3 is 15 amino acids long. This chain's CDR3 is CASRNLAALSYEQYF. The CDR3 region has the DNA TGTGCCAGCAGAAATCTAGCGGCCCTCTCCTACGAGCAGTACTTC.